The 4 T cell receptor beta chains given below trace back to one sample, sequenced in a study of shared clonotypes between healthy human individuals. Data came from immunoSEQ multiplex PCR; TCRdb stores just in-frame clones and leaves some out. This repertoire shows around 2.5 million clones, 90% to 95% found once; its top ten account for more than 0.35%. The sample consisted of naive CD4+ T cells from PBMCs. Noted subset: CD45RA+ positively selected. These receptors all stem from a man between 18 and 35 years old in good health. Some clones in this sample may be carry-over from other donors' samples.

A note on this clone: One junction end disagrees with the germline gene, perhaps due to a read error. This sequence joins TRBV6-5 and TRBJ2-7, with D possibly TRBD2 on 6 matching bases. The CDR3 totals 14 residues. Germline V gives CDR1 MNHEY, CDR2 SVGAGI. The CDR3 DNA is TGTGCCAGCAGTAGGGACTCTCCGTCCTACGAGCAGCACTTC. This encodes CASSRDSPSYEQHF.

Here the CDR3 reads CASSPGRNFYEQYF. The CDR3 coding sequence is TGTGCCAGCTCACCAGGGAGGAACTTCTACGAGCAGTACTTC. J is TRBJ2-7 and V is TRBV18; TRBD2 might be the D (6 bases). The CDR3 is made up of 14 amino acids. Trimming cost V 2 bases and J 3 bases, with 11 bases left between them. Germline CDR1 and CDR2: KGHSH and LQKENI.

The V gene is TRBV7-6, the J gene TRBJ2-7; D perhaps matches TRBD2 (5 bases). Germline V lookup: CDR1 SGHVS, CDR2 FNYEAQ. This CDR3 has 11 amino acids. Trimming stripped 4 bases from V and 5 bases from J, with 6 bases between. CDR3 loop: CASSSGDEQYF. DNA of the CDR3: TGTGCCAGCAGCTCCGGGGACGAGCAGTACTTC.

The genes are TRBV4-1 and TRBJ2-5, with D possibly being TRBD2 (5 bases). CDR1 MGHRA and CDR2 YSYEKL come from the germline V gene. The CDR3 is 16 residues long. Trimming cost V 0 bases and J 7 bases, with 18 bases left between them. DNA of the CDR3: TGCGCCAGCAGCCAAGATCTGGTCAGCGGACTGGGGACCCAGTACTTC. This gives the protein CASSQDLVSGLGTQYF.